This section outlines one T cell receptor beta chain sequence together with its context. These data come from a study of blood T cell repertoires in COVID-19. Sequencing was performed with immunoSEQ multiplex PCR; in TCRdb, only in-frame clones are kept and a portion is missing. The sample contains 65,000 to 75,000 clones, around 84% of which appear only once. Material for sequencing was peripheral blood. The TCR comes from a woman older than 75 with acute or convalescent COVID-19.

CDR3 in amino acids: CASSYRTAQNTEAFF. CDR3 nucleotide sequence: TGCGCCAGCAGCTACAGAACAGCACAGAACACTGAAGCTTTCTTT. V gene TRBV4-1 combines with J gene TRBJ1-1; D not certain. V gave up 5 bases and J gave up 1 base, with 14 bases separating them. The CDR3 loop spans 15 amino acids. The germline gives CDR1 MGHRA, CDR2 YSYEKL.